The rows below give T cell receptor beta chains drawn from one sample of a study of identical twins. TCRdb analysed the 5' RACE reads with MiXCR anew, one entry per CDR3 protein. The sample holds hundreds of thousands of distinct CDR3 sequences, approximately 6% seen once. The sample was naive T cells sorted from blood. These receptors came from a man aged 18 to 30 in good health. The CDR3 runs from the conserved cysteine through the conserved F or W. The order of the fields is D gene, V gene, clone size, J gene, CDR3 protein, CDR3 DNA. D genes are given only for firm matches. Some rows have no size entry. The others give once, few or many, or a class for an expanded clone.

TRBD1,TRBV12-3/TRBV12-4,many,TRBJ2-7,CASRGTGNYEQYF,TGTGCCAGCAGAGGGACAGGGAACTACGAGCAGTACTTC
TRBD2,TRBV7-9,few,TRBJ2-1,CASSEVAGGTGYNEQFF,TGTGCCAGCAGCGAGGTAGCGGGAGGAACGGGCTACAATGAGCAGTTCTTC
.,TRBV6-1,many,TRBJ1-5,CASRGSDTRNQPQHF,TGTGCCAGCAGAGGATCTGACACCCGCAATCAGCCCCAGCATTTT
TRBD2,TRBV27,many,TRBJ2-1,CASSRGRDLTYNEQFF,TGTGCCAGCAGTCGCGGGAGGGACTTGACCTACAATGAGCAGTTCTTC
.,TRBV12-3/TRBV12-4,many,TRBJ1-5,CASSLMGVKPQHF,TGTGCCAGCAGTTTAATGGGGGTCAAGCCCCAGCATTTT
.,TRBV4-2,many,TRBJ1-4,CASSQLSTGLGEKLFF,TGTGCCAGCAGCCAACTCTCAACGGGGCTCGGTGAAAAACTGTTTTTT
TRBD1,TRBV28,many,TRBJ1-5,CASSFGQGAGNQPQHF,TGTGCCAGCAGTTTCGGGCAGGGGGCGGGCAATCAGCCCCAGCATTTT
.,TRBV12-3/TRBV12-4,many,TRBJ2-1,CASRPTGTGEQFF,TGTGCCAGCAGACCTACAGGGACCGGTGAGCAGTTCTTC
.,TRBV27,.,TRBJ1-1,CASSPRTVDTEAFF,TGTGCCAGCAGTCCACGGACGGTGGACACTGAAGCTTTCTTT
TRBD2,TRBV18,many,TRBJ2-5,CASSPVLASGGQETQYF,TGTGCCAGCTCACCAGTACTTGCTAGCGGGGGCCAAGAGACCCAGTACTTC
.,TRBV5-1,few,TRBJ2-5,CASSLGPEQETQYF,TGCGCCAGCAGCTTGGGGCCAGAACAAGAGACCCAGTACTTC
TRBD1,TRBV7-2,few,TRBJ1-6,CASSNNYRTGQNSPLHF,TGTGCCAGCAGCAATAACTACCGGACAGGGCAGAATTCACCCCTCCACTTT
TRBD1,TRBV9,many,TRBJ2-7,CASSVGTANVQYF,TGTGCCAGCAGCGTTGGGACAGCGAACGTGCAGTACTTC
TRBD2,TRBV6-2/TRBV6-3,.,TRBJ2-3,CASNLAGGSDTQYF,TGTGCCAGCAACCTAGCGGGAGGCTCAGATACGCAGTATTTT
.,TRBV9,many,TRBJ1-1,CASSVNTWGTEAFF,TGTGCCAGCAGCGTTAATACTTGGGGCACTGAAGCTTTCTTT
.,TRBV20-1,many,TRBJ2-3,CSARDGGGLDTQYF,TGCAGTGCTAGAGATGGAGGGGGGCTGGATACGCAGTATTTT
.,TRBV14,few,TRBJ1-3,CASSPTLGNTIYF,TGTGCCAGCAGCCCGACCCTTGGGAACACCATATATTTT
TRBD2,TRBV20-1,few,TRBJ2-3,CSASGTSVADTQYF,TGCAGTGCTTCCGGGACTAGCGTGGCAGATACGCAGTATTTT
TRBD2,TRBV27,many,TRBJ2-2,CASTPLAGGATGELFF,TGTGCCAGCACCCCACTAGCGGGAGGGGCGACCGGGGAGCTGTTTTTT
TRBD2,TRBV29-1,many,TRBJ2-3,CSVEGGLGLAVTDTQYF,TGCAGCGTTGAAGGGGGGCTAGGACTAGCGGTCACAGATACGCAGTATTTT
TRBD2,TRBV29-1,many,TRBJ2-3,CSVEGEGVAVF,TGCAGCGTTGAAGGGGAGGGCGTGGCCGTCTTT
TRBD1,TRBV12-3/TRBV12-4,few,TRBJ2-7,CASSFRDRGGEQYF,TGTGCCAGCAGTTTCCGGGACAGGGGTGGCGAGCAGTACTTC
TRBD1,TRBV5-1,few,TRBJ2-1,CASSPTGTVYNEQFF,TGCGCCAGCAGCCCTACCGGGACAGTCTACAATGAGCAGTTCTTC
TRBD1,TRBV10-3,many,TRBJ1-2,CAISDRTRTGYGYTF,TGTGCCATCAGTGACCGGACGAGGACAGGGTATGGCTACACCTTC
.,TRBV11-2,many,TRBJ2-5,CASSPWPQETQYF,TGTGCCAGCAGCCCCTGGCCTCAAGAGACCCAGTACTTC
.,TRBV12-3/TRBV12-4,.,TRBJ1-4,CASSFWGEGKLFF,TGTGCCAGCAGTTTTTGGGGGGAAGGCAAACTGTTTTTT
TRBD2,TRBV7-2,many,TRBJ2-1,CASSLPSGSVNNEQFF,TGTGCCAGCAGCTTACCGAGCGGGAGTGTGAACAATGAGCAGTTCTTC
.,TRBV7-8,many,TRBJ2-1,CASSLGRGGYNEQFF,TGTGCCAGCAGCTTAGGTCGTGGCGGCTACAATGAGCAGTTCTTC
.,TRBV12-3/TRBV12-4,.,TRBJ2-5,CASSLYGQGGPQETQYF,TGTGCCAGCAGTTTATATGGTCAGGGGGGGCCCCAAGAGACCCAGTACTTC
TRBD2,TRBV10-3,many,TRBJ2-7,CAISESGLAGLYEQYF,TGTGCCATCAGTGAGTCGGGACTAGCGGGACTATACGAGCAGTACTTC
.,TRBV20-1,few,TRBJ2-3,CSASRGSPDTQYF,TGCAGTGCGAGTCGGGGGAGCCCAGATACGCAGTATTTT
TRBD2,TRBV20-1,many,TRBJ2-7,CSATIGTSGSYEQYF,TGCAGTGCTACAATCGGGACTAGCGGTTCCTACGAGCAGTACTTC
TRBD1,TRBV7-6,many,TRBJ2-7,CASSKTGGYNYEQYF,TGTGCCAGCAGCAAGACAGGGGGCTACAACTACGAGCAGTACTTC
.,TRBV18,many,TRBJ2-1,CASSPAAQTSYNEQFF,TGTGCCAGCTCACCGGCGGCACAGACCTCCTACAATGAGCAGTTCTTC
TRBD1,TRBV6-2/TRBV6-3,many,TRBJ2-1,CASSYTGTGNNEQFF,TGTGCCAGCAGTTACACCGGGACAGGCAACAATGAGCAGTTCTTC
TRBD2,TRBV12-3/TRBV12-4,.,TRBJ2-1,CASTLAGVRNEQFF,TGTGCCAGCACCCTAGCGGGAGTGCGTAATGAGCAGTTCTTC
.,TRBV18,.,TRBJ1-1,CATAGRHRLEAFF,TGTGCCACCGCCGGACGACACAGGTTGGAAGCTTTCTTT
TRBD2,TRBV29-1,many,TRBJ2-2,CSAQLAGYGELFF,TGCAGCGCCCAACTAGCGGGATACGGGGAGCTGTTTTTT
TRBD1,TRBV7-9,.,TRBJ2-4,CASSRTGGSKNIQYF,TGTGCCAGCAGCAGGACAGGGGGTTCCAAAAACATTCAGTACTTC